The 29 T cell receptor beta chains below all came from one sample that was sequenced in a study of blood T cell repertoires in COVID-19. Sequencing used immunoSEQ multiplex PCR; TCRdb keeps in-frame clones, though not all of them. The table has under 450,000 clones, more than 70% seen once. The source material was peripheral blood. All receptors come from a woman aged 45-59 years with COVID-19, enrolled during active disease.

V is TRBV29-1 and J is TRBJ2-7; TRBD2 matches at 9 bases. This CDR3 spans 12 amino acids. V was clipped by 4 bases and J by 2 bases; unmatched bases: 0. CDR1 SQVTM and CDR2 ANQGSEA come from the germline V gene. The CDR3 region has the DNA TGCAGCGTTGCTAGCGGGGCCTACGAGCAGTACTTC. This encodes CSVASGAYEQYF.

In its sample, this clone was seen a few times. The J gene is TRBJ2-3, the V gene TRBV27; 12 nucleotides line up with TRBD1. Germline lookup yields CDR1 MNHEY and CDR2 SMNVEV (reference sequence). The CDR3 sequence is 15 residues long. The trim removed 8 bases at V and 4 bases at J, leaving 7 bases unmatched. The CDR3 here is CASVLGTGGSDTQYF. CDR3 nucleotide sequence: TGTGCCAGCGTCCTTGGGACAGGGGGCTCAGATACGCAGTATTTT.

This clone came up a few times. The chain uses TRBV6-5 and TRBJ1-2, with D tentatively TRBD1 (5 bases). The CDR3 runs 14 residues. CDR1 is MNHEY and CDR2 is SVGAGI in the germline V gene. Trimming removed 7 bases at V and 0 bases at J, with 12 bases between. Written as DNA, the CDR3 is TGTGCCAGCAAGCAGGGAGGAACTAACTATGGCTACACCTTC. Amino acids: CASKQGGTNYGYTF.

This chain uses TRBV11-2 with TRBJ2-7, with TRBD1 matching over 7 bases. With 3 bases clipped from V and 0 bases from J, the junction kept 2 bases outside the gene matches. This CDR3 is 14 amino acids long. Germline V lookup: CDR1 SGHAT, CDR2 FQNNGV. CDR3 sequence reads: CASSFGDSSYEQYF. The CDR3 nucleotides read TGTGCCAGCAGCTTTGGGGACAGCTCCTACGAGCAGTACTTC.

This chain uses TRBV6-6 with TRBJ1-1; possible D gene TRBD1, 6 bases. CDR3 size: 15 residues. Trimming left V 2 bases short and J 4 bases short, with 14 bases between. Germline V CDR1 and CDR2: MNHNY, SVGAGI (reference sequence). CDR3 nucleotides: TGTGCCAGCAGTTACGTCCGCCGGGGGGCCACTGAAGCTTTCTTT. Its protein is CASSYVRRGATEAFF.

The rearrangement uses TRBV7-2 and TRBJ2-1, with D unclear. The CDR3 is 13 residues long. Looked up from germline, CDR1 is SGHTA and CDR2 is FQGNSA. V dropped 0 bases and J dropped 8 bases, with 8 bases sitting between them. The DNA of the CDR3 is TGTGCCAGCAGCTTAGCGCGAGTCTATGAGCAGTTCTTC. Translating it yields CASSLARVYEQFF.

The chain carries TRBV7-8 and TRBJ2-6; the D gene is possibly TRBD1 (6 bases). The CDR3 length is 18 residues. The V gene lost 5 bases and the J gene lost 0 bases, with 17 bases spanning the gap. Germline CDR1 and CDR2: SGHVS and FQNEAQ. As DNA, the CDR3 is TGTGCCAGCAGCCAACCTCGGGACATATCCTCTGGGGCCAACGTCCTGACTTTC. Its protein is CASSQPRDISSGANVLTF.

The rearrangement links TRBV14 to TRBJ1-1; maybe TRBD1 (6 bases). Germline CDR1 is SGHDN and CDR2 is FVKESK. The V gene lost 4 bases and the J gene lost 5 bases, with 17 bases spanning the gap. This CDR3 contains 15 residues. CDR3 sequence: CASSLQGRSRTEAFF. DNA for the CDR3: TGTGCCAGCAGCCTTCAGGGGCGCTCGAGGACTGAAGCTTTCTTT.

V gene TRBV5-6 combines with J gene TRBJ1-4, with 7 bases matching TRBD1. Per germline, CDR1 SGHDT and CDR2 YYEEEE. The CDR3 spans 16 residues. J gave up 6 bases and V 2 bases, and 10 bases lay outside the gene matches. DNA of the CDR3: TGTGCCAGCAGCTTCCGACAGGGACGGGGCGATGAAAAACTGTTTTTT. As protein: CASSFRQGRGDEKLFF. The full variable domain, completed using reference TRBV5-6 and TRBJ1-4, is DAGVTQSPTHLIKTRGQQVTLRCSPKSGHDTVSWYQQALGQGPQFIFQYYEEEERQRGNFPDRFSGHQFPNYSSELNVNALLLGDSALYLCASSFRQGRGDEKLFFGSGTQLSVL.

The J gene is TRBJ2-2, the V gene TRBV12-1; the table names TRBD2, a call not compared with the DNA. TRBV12-1 has pseudogene status. The CDR3 is made up of 12 amino acids. The CDR3 spells CASEEGFGELFF. In nucleotides, the CDR3 is TGTGCCAGCGAGGAGGGATTTGGGGAGCTGTTTTTT.

The rearrangement joins TRBV5-1 to TRBJ2-3; D unclear. There are 14 residues in the CDR3. V was trimmed by 3 bases and J by 2 bases, leaving 10 bases between them. Germline CDR1 and CDR2: SGHRS and YFSETQ. CDR3 sequence reads: CASSSADPTDTQYF. The CDR3 DNA follows: TGCGCCAGCAGCTCTGCGGATCCCACAGATACGCAGTATTTT.

In its sample, this clone was seen once. The genes are TRBV6-5 and TRBJ1-2; possible D gene TRBD1, 5 bases. The CDR3 covers 12 residues. The V end lost 7 bases, the J end lost 8 bases, and 14 bases lay between the germline ends. CDR1 is MNHEY and CDR2 is SVGAGI in the germline V gene. Here the CDR3 DNA reads TGTGCCAGCACTAACATCCGGGGGGGCTACACCTTC. It codes for CASTNIRGGYTF.

The chain uses TRBV9 and TRBJ1-2; 9 nucleotides line up with TRBD1. Per the germline V gene, CDR1 is SGDLS and CDR2 is YYNGEE. Trimming cost V 3 bases and J 5 bases; bases outside gene matches: 2. This CDR3 spans 13 amino acids. In DNA form, the CDR3 reads TGTGCCAGCAGCGCGACAGGGGGTTATGGCTACACCTTC. It yields the protein CASSATGGYGYTF.

A note on this clone: A read error may account for a junction end that differs from germline. This chain connects TRBV4-1 to TRBJ1-4; 7 bases are a match to TRBD1. Germline assignment: CDR1 MGHRA and CDR2 YSYEKL. This CDR3 has 16 residues. CDR3 protein: CASSQPIGGRGVPLVF. CDR3 nucleotide sequence: TGCGCCAGCAGCCAGCCCATAGGGGGCAGGGGCGTACCCCTGGTTTTT.

This clone has a single count. The chain employs TRBV7-2 and TRBJ1-1; tentative D call: TRBD1 (6 bases). Trimming removed 1 base at V and 2 bases at J, with 8 bases between. CDR1 and CDR2 (germline): SGHTA, FQGNSA. This CDR3 spans 14 amino acids. In nucleotides, the CDR3 is TGTGCCAGCAGCTTAGGGACAGCTAACACTGAAGCTTTCTTT. It yields the protein CASSLGTANTEAFF.

CDR3 bases: TGCGCCAGCAGCGGGGGGGCCTTTTCAGGAAACTCTGAAGCTTTCTTT. As protein: CASSGGAFSGNSEAFF. The V call is TRBV5-1, the J call TRBJ1-1; D might be TRBD1 (6 bases). With 4 bases removed from V and 6 bases from J, the gap between germline ends came to 22 bases. CDR1 and CDR2 (germline): SGHRS, YFSETQ. The CDR3 runs to 16 residues. The complete variable domain, with remaining parts taken from reference TRBV5-1 and TRBJ1-1, reads KAGVTQTPRYLIKTRGQQVTLSCSPISGHRSVSWYQQTPGQGLQFLFEYFSETQRNKGNFPGRFSGRQFSNSRSEMNVSTLELGDSALYLCASSGGAFSGNSEAFFGQGTRLTVV.

The chain carries TRBV27 and TRBJ2-7, with a tentative D call TRBD1 (6 bases). V was cut by 4 bases and J by 2 bases, with 12 bases left in between. The CDR3 is 14 residues long. CDR1 and CDR2 (germline): MNHEY, SMNVEV (reference sequence). DNA for the CDR3: TGTGCCAGCAGTTCCTCGGACAGAGCCTACGAGCAGTACTTC. Its translation is CASSSSDRAYEQYF.

The chain joins TRBV24-1 to TRBJ2-1; 8 nucleotides match TRBD1. Germline values: CDR1 KGHDR, CDR2 SFDVKD. With V trimmed by 0 bases and J by 6 bases, 6 bases remained unmatched. This CDR3 is built from 16 residues. In nucleotides, the CDR3 is TGTGCCACCAGTGATTTGGAAGGACAGGGCCTCAATGAGCAGTTCTTC. Protein product: CATSDLEGQGLNEQFF.

This sequence joins TRBV5-4 and TRBJ2-7; TRBD2 aligns across 7 bases. The trim removed 0 bases at V and 0 bases at J, leaving 6 bases unmatched. Germline CDR1 reads SGHNT; CDR2 reads YYREEE (reference sequence). The CDR3 loop spans 16 amino acids. Here the CDR3 reads CASSLASGVSSYEQYF. The DNA of the CDR3 is TGTGCCAGCAGCTTGGCCAGCGGGGTGAGCTCCTACGAGCAGTACTTC. The full variable domain, with the rest looked up from reference TRBV5-4 and TRBJ2-7, is ETGVTQSPTHLIKTRGQQVTLRCSSQSGHNTVSWYQQALGQGPQFIFQYYREEENGRGNFPPRFSGLQFPNYSSELNVNALELDDSALYLCASSLASGVSSYEQYFGPGTRLTVT.

The chain has TRBV5-5 and TRBJ2-7; 7 bases fit TRBD1. V trimming: 4 bases; J trimming: 6 bases; junction bases outside the gene matches: 7. This CDR3 contains 13 residues. Germline loops: CDR1 SGHKS, CDR2 YYEKEE (reference sequence). CDR3 in DNA: TGTGCCAGCAGCGGGAAAGGGGGCTTCGAGCAGTACTTC. Residues: CASSGKGGFEQYF.

This clone came up once. The V call is TRBV12-5, the J call TRBJ1-6; D remains ambiguous. V lost 3 bases, J lost 10 bases, and 13 bases lay in between. Germline V gives CDR1 LGHNT, CDR2 FRNRAP. The CDR3 totals 14 residues. The CDR3 spells CASGLDNSWSPLHF. In DNA form, the CDR3 reads TGTGCTAGTGGTTTAGACAATTCGTGGTCACCCCTCCACTTT.

The chain uses TRBV2 and TRBJ2-1; 7 bases line up with TRBD1. Trimming took 9 bases from V and 5 from J; bases not matched to a gene: 13. The CDR3 extends over 15 amino acids. Germline V lookup: CDR1 SNHLY, CDR2 FYNNEI. CDR3 loop: CASSLPTGDHNEQFF. The CDR3 nucleotides read TGTGCCAGTTCATTACCAACAGGGGACCACAATGAGCAGTTCTTC. The complete variable domain, with remaining parts taken from reference TRBV2 and TRBJ2-1, reads EPEVTQTPSHQVTQMGQEVILRCVPISNHLYFYWYRQILGQKVEFLVSFYNNEISEKSEIFDDQFSVERPDGSNFTLKIRSTKLEDSAMYFCASSLPTGDHNEQFFGPGTRLTVL.

The gene calls are TRBV30 and TRBJ1-2; TRBD1 aligns across 7 bases. The CDR3 spans 13 residues. In germline, CDR1 is GTSNPN, CDR2 SVGIG (reference sequence). V lost 2 bases to trimming and J lost 8 bases; unmatched junction nucleotides: 8. Here the CDR3 reads CAWSPTGKFGYTF. The DNA of the CDR3 is TGTGCCTGGAGTCCGACAGGGAAATTCGGCTACACCTTC.

Only one count was recorded for this clone. The junction and the germline gene differ at one end; a read error may be behind it. V usage is TRBV11-2 and J usage is TRBJ2-3, with a weak D call TRBD2 (6 bases). The V gene's germline CDR1 is SGHAT and CDR2 FQNNGV. The CDR3 spans 15 residues. CDR3 coding DNA: TGTGCCAGCAGCCTAGGAGGGCCTAGCATAGATACGCAGTATTTT. It is translated as CASSLGGPSIDTQYF.

The J gene is TRBJ1-1, the V gene TRBV28; D not resolved. Germline loops: CDR1 MDHEN, CDR2 SYDVKM. The V end lost 2 bases, the J end lost 5 bases, and 24 bases lay between the germline ends. The CDR3 length is 18 residues. CDR3 DNA: TGTGCCAGCAGTTTAGGTGTTGCCGGGATGGAGAAGGAAACTGAAGCTTTCTTT. Translated: CASSLGVAGMEKETEAFF.

V usage is TRBV7-2 and J usage is TRBJ1-1, with D perhaps TRBD1 (6 bases). Germline V lookup: CDR1 SGHTA, CDR2 FQGNSA. V lost 0 bases and J 2 bases, leaving 10 bases between the germline ends. This CDR3 has 15 amino acids. CDR3 DNA: TGTGCCAGCAGCTTAGCCGGCAGGGGAAACACTGAAGCTTTCTTT. It is translated as CASSLAGRGNTEAFF.

The chain carries TRBV19 and TRBJ2-2, with 9 nucleotides matching TRBD2. From germline, CDR1 is LNHDA and CDR2 SQIVND (reference sequence). V dropped 1 base and J dropped 6; count of bases not matched to a gene: 3. CDR3 length: 15 residues. The CDR3 reads CASSIGGGVPGELFF. For the CDR3, the DNA is TGTGCCAGTAGTATAGGCGGGGGGGTTCCCGGGGAGCTGTTTTTT. Drawing the rest from reference TRBV19 and TRBJ2-2, the complete variable domain is DGGITQSPKYLFRKEGQNVTLSCEQNLNHDAMYWYRQDPGQGLRLIYYSQIVNDFQKGDIAEGYSVSREKKESFPLTVTSAQKNPTAFYLCASSIGGGVPGELFFGEGSRLTVL.

This chain links TRBV5-5 with TRBJ1-1; 7 bases align to TRBD1. Trimming at V came to 4 bases and at J to 1 base, leaving 10 bases not matched to a gene. The germline gives CDR1 SGHKS, CDR2 YYEKEE (reference sequence). This CDR3 has 16 residues. For the CDR3, the DNA is TGTGCCAGCAGCAGGACAACAGGGGTCGCGAACACTGAAGCTTTCTTT. Translating it yields CASSRTTGVANTEAFF.

The rearrangement joins TRBV30 to TRBJ2-7; the D is unclear. Per germline, CDR1 GTSNPN and CDR2 SVGIG (reference sequence). The CDR3 covers 13 residues. Trimming removed 0 bases from V and 7 bases from J, with 13 bases in between. The DNA for the CDR3 is TGTGCCTGGAGTGTACTTTCTTTTGGTGAGCAGTACTTC. Residues: CAWSVLSFGEQYF.